This T cell receptor beta chain was obtained from a study of T cell responses to AZD1222 COVID-19 vaccine. Whole-study results and caveats: CD4 TCRs linked to vaccination spanned spike, dominating at 160-218 and 743-854.

Method: immunoSEQ multiplex PCR; TCRdb's copy keeps in-frame clones and lacks some. The sample has roughly 270,000 clones; 94% are singletons. A note on this clone: Its matching antigen is unknown.

The material sequenced was peripheral blood, taken 28 days after the second AZD1222 dose. This clonotype was obtained from an adult who received the AZD1222 COVID-19 vaccine.

The CDR3 DNA follows: TGTGCCTGTGGGACAGCCGATAATGAAAAACTGTTTTTT. Translation gives CACGTADNEKLFF. J is TRBJ1-4 and V is TRBV30, with 7 bases that match TRBD1. The CDR3 has 13 residues. J lost 4 bases, V lost 6 bases, and 5 bases had no gene match. The germline gives CDR1 GTSNPN, CDR2 SVGIG (reference sequence).